This entry lists 31 T cell receptor beta chains sequenced from one sample in a study of T cells in women clearing cervical HPV infection. TCRdb's copy holds only in-frame clones and misses some; the assay was immunoSEQ multiplex PCR. Its table records about 39,000 clones. Sequencing used blood buffy coat. The receptors come from a woman between 18 and 70 years old with a cervical HPV16 infection that either progressed to CIN3+ or cleared (not recorded which).

In regard to this clone: The sequence runs out 3 residues before the end of the CDR3; the remainder is reconstructed from the germline J gene. The chain links TRBV20-1 to TRBJ1-1, with TRBD1 as a possible D gene (5 bases). Germline assignment: CDR1 DFQATT and CDR2 SNEGSKA (reference sequence). V was clipped by 3 bases and J by 4 bases, with 12 bases between them. The CDR3 totals 13 residues. CDR3 DNA (partial): TGCAGTGCTAGGCCGGGGGTTGGCACTGAA. It codes for CSARPGVGTE. The CDR3, in full, reads CSARPGVGTEAFF.

As for this clone: The CDR3 end falls 3 residues outside the read, so it is completed with the germline J gene. This chain links TRBV19 with TRBJ2-1; 8 bases line up with TRBD2. The CDR3 has 15 amino acids. Germline assignment: CDR1 LNHDA and CDR2 SQIVND (reference sequence). V lost 5 bases, J lost 6 bases, and 9 bases stayed unmatched. The sequenced part of the CDR3 DNA is TGTGCCAGTAGTCCAAGCGGGGGTCGGGGCAATGAG. Its protein is CASSPSGGRGNE. The entire CDR3 sequence reads CASSPSGGRGNEQFF.

Points on this clone: The read terminates 3 residues ahead of where the CDR3 ends, so the germline J gene completes it. The V and J genes are TRBV19 and TRBJ1-2; 7 bases are a match to TRBD1. The junction had 14 bases not matched to a gene; V was cut back by 9 bases and J by 4 bases. This CDR3 region has 15 residues. Germline-derived CDR1 and CDR2 are LNHDA and SQIVND (reference sequence). Partial CDR3 DNA: TGTGCCAGCTTCGATTTTATGACAGGGTTCTATGGC. Translated: CASFDFMTGFYG. In full, the CDR3 reads CASFDFMTGFYGYTF.

This CDR3 is CASRGDRVKETQYF. CDR3 DNA, as far as it was read: TGTGCCAGCAGGGGGGACAGGGTGAAAGAGACC. This sequence joins TRBV2 and TRBJ2-5, with 9 bases fitting TRBD1. The CDR3 is cut off 3 residues early in the read; its end comes from the germline J gene. The V segment lost 6 bases and the J segment 3 bases; nucleotides outside the gene matches: 5. The CDR3 runs 14 residues. CDR1 and CDR2 from the germline V gene are SNHLY and FYNNEI.

Regarding this clone: With the read ending 3 residues before the CDR3 end, the germline J gene is used to fill in that end. V usage is TRBV10-3 and J usage is TRBJ2-1, with 10 positions matching TRBD2. CDR1 ENHRY and CDR2 SYGVKD come from the germline V gene. The CDR3 consists of 16 residues. V dropped 3 bases and J dropped 2; count of bases not matched to a gene: 4. This chain's CDR3 is CAISDPGTSAYNEQFF. The DNA read from the CDR3 is TGTGCCATCAGTGATCCCGGGACTAGCGCCTACAATGAG.

A note on this clone: With the read ending 3 residues before the CDR3 end, the germline J gene is used to fill in that end. V is TRBV20-1 and J is TRBJ1-5; TRBD1 matches at 10 bases. Germline V lookup: CDR1 DFQATT, CDR2 SNEGSKA (reference sequence). V lost 6 bases to trimming and J lost 0 bases; unmatched junction nucleotides: 5. The CDR3 is made up of 15 amino acids. Incomplete CDR3 DNA: TGCAGTGCCGGGGACAGGGGTTATAGCAATCAGCCC. Protein product: CSAGDRGYSNQP. The complete CDR3 protein is CSAGDRGYSNQPQHF.

Of note for this clone: The CDR3 end falls 3 residues outside the read, so it is completed with the germline J gene. This chain links TRBV20-1 with TRBJ2-7, with D tentatively TRBD1 (5 bases). V lost 0 bases and J lost 6, with 18 bases in between. This CDR3 has 15 residues. CDR1 is DFQATT, CDR2 SNEGSKA, per germline (reference sequence). CDR3 DNA, as far as it was read: TGCAGTGCTAGAGATCTTTCGACAGAATGGGCCGAG. It translates to CSARDLSTEWAE. The full CDR3 sequence reads CSARDLSTEWAEQYF.

As to this clone: With the read ending 3 residues before the CDR3 end, the germline J gene is used to fill in that end. V gene TRBV10-3 combines with J gene TRBJ1-3; D is ambiguous. This CDR3 has 13 amino acids. Germline V gene data show CDR1 as ENHRY and CDR2 as SYGVKD. V dropped 0 bases and J dropped 5 bases, with 5 bases sitting between them. CDR3 DNA (partial): TGTGCCATCAGTGAGTCAGAGCGAAACACC. Its protein product is CAISESERNT. In full, the CDR3 reads CAISESERNTIYF.

Regarding this clone: The read stops 3 residues short of the end of the CDR3; the missing end is completed from the germline J gene. V usage is TRBV5-1 and J usage is TRBJ2-1, with 7 bases fitting TRBD1. CDR1 is SGHRS and CDR2 is YFSETQ in the germline V gene. The V gene end was trimmed by 0 bases and the J gene end by 8 bases; junction bases not matched to a gene: 14. CDR3 length equals 17 residues. The covered CDR3 bases are TGCGCCAGCAGCTTGGGGTTTTTGACAGGGAATTCCGATGAG. Protein sequence: CASSLGFLTGNSDE. In full, the CDR3 is CASSLGFLTGNSDEQFF.

A word on this clone: The read gets to within 3 residues of the CDR3 end, and the germline J gene fills in the rest. This chain links TRBV12-3 or TRBV12-4 with TRBJ1-2; TRBD1 matches at 8 bases. With 6 bases clipped from V and 3 bases from J, the junction kept 3 bases outside the gene matches. The CDR3 contains 13 residues. The CDR3: CASRPQGDYGYTF. The covered CDR3 bases are TGTGCCAGCAGACCACAGGGGGACTATGGC.

CDR3 residues: CASSHPGLVSETQYF. Partial CDR3 DNA: TGTGCCAGCAGCCACCCGGGACTAGTATCAGAGACC. This chain uses TRBV5-5 with TRBJ2-5; 8 positions match TRBD2. The CDR3 end is not reached by the read, which stops 3 residues before it; the germline J gene fills it in. The V gene's germline CDR1 is SGHKS and CDR2 YYEKEE (reference sequence). The CDR3 consists of 15 residues. The trim removed 4 bases at V and 4 bases at J, leaving 9 bases unmatched. Filled out from reference TRBV5-5 and TRBJ2-5, the complete variable domain reads DAGVTQSPTHLIKTRGQQVTLRCSPISGHKSVSWYQQVLGQGPQFIFQYYEKEERGRGNFPDRFSARQFPNYSSELNVNALLLGDSALYLCASSHPGLVSETQYFGPGTRLLVL.

Details on this clone: The sequenced fragment ends 3 residues before the CDR3 boundary, so the rest is inferred from the germline J gene. The chain carries TRBV19 and TRBJ2-2, with 14 nucleotides matching TRBD2. CDR3 size: 18 residues. CDR1 is LNHDA, CDR2 SQIVND, per germline (reference sequence). V lost 6 bases, J lost 1 base, and 7 bases stayed unmatched. Here the CDR3 reads CASSRRTSGGLNTGELFF. CDR3 DNA, as far as it was read: TGTGCCAGTAGCCGCCGGACTAGCGGGGGGTTGAACACCGGGGAG.

Concerning this clone: The read terminates 3 residues ahead of where the CDR3 ends, so the germline J gene completes it. The chain has TRBV2 and TRBJ2-5; TRBD2 aligns across 7 bases. The CDR3 spans 14 residues. CDR1 is SNHLY and CDR2 is FYNNEI in the germline V gene. V lost 5 bases, J lost 2 bases, and 5 bases stayed unmatched. Partial CDR3 DNA: TGTGCCAGCAGTCCTAGGGGAGGGCAAGAGACC. It yields the protein CASSPRGGQET. The whole CDR3 is CASSPRGGQETQYF. Full variable domain (rest looked up from reference TRBV2 and TRBJ2-5): EPEVTQTPSHQVTQMGQEVILRCVPISNHLYFYWYRQILGQKVEFLVSFYNNEISEKSEIFDDQFSVERPDGSNFTLKIRSTKLEDSAMYFCASSPRGGQETQYFGPGTRLLVL.

As for this clone: The read stops 3 residues short of the end of the CDR3; the missing end is completed from the germline J gene. The V call is TRBV19, the J call TRBJ2-5, with D tentatively TRBD1 (5 bases). The germline gives CDR1 LNHDA, CDR2 SQIVND (reference sequence). Trimming removed 3 bases from V and 6 bases from J, with 14 bases in between. The CDR3 extends over 14 amino acids. CDR3 region: CASSMGQREKTQYF. The CDR3 DNA, read in part, is TGTGCCAGTAGTATGGGGCAGAGAGAAAAGACC.

To note about this clone: The DNA ends 3 residues before the CDR3 does, and the rest of the CDR3 is filled in from the germline J gene. V gene TRBV9 combines with J gene TRBJ1-2; TRBD1 might be the D (5 bases). The germline V gene has CDR1 SGDLS and CDR2 YYNGEE. This CDR3 region has 15 residues. V shed 2 bases and J shed 3 bases, with 14 bases lying between them. The CDR3 DNA, read in part, is TGTGCCAGCAGCGTTTCGGGACGCGGGGACTATGGC. This encodes CASSVSGRGDYG. The CDR3 reads in full as CASSVSGRGDYGYTF. Supplemented by reference TRBV9 and TRBJ1-2, the full variable domain reads DSGVTQTPKHLITATGQRVTLRCSPRSGDLSVYWYQQSLDQGLQFLIQYYNGEERAKGNILERFSAQQFPDLHSELNLSSLELGDSALYFCASSVSGRGDYGYTFGSGTRLTVV.

The sequenced CDR3 bases are TGCGCCAGCAGCTTGGGAACCGCGGGACAGCCC. Translated: CASSLGTAGQP. The full CDR3 reads CASSLGTAGQPQHF. The chain recombines TRBV5-1 with TRBJ1-5; D not resolved. The CDR3 goes on 3 residues after the read ends, and that part is filled in from the germline J gene. V gave up 0 bases and J gave up 7 bases, with 11 bases separating them. The CDR3 contains 14 residues. CDR1 is SGHRS and CDR2 is YFSETQ in the germline V gene.

A remark on this clone: The read falls 3 residues short of the CDR3 end, and the missing part is taken from the germline J gene. The chain combines TRBV7-8 with TRBJ1-1; no reliable D call. CDR1 and CDR2 from the germline V gene are SGHVS and FQNEAQ. V was pared by 5 bases and J by 3 bases, with 10 bases between. CDR3 length: 13 residues. Incomplete CDR3 DNA: TGTGCCAGCAGCCCAGACACCTACACTGAA. This translates into CASSPDTYTE. The entire CDR3 reads CASSPDTYTEAFF.

With respect to this clone: The CDR3 end lies 3 residues beyond the end of the read and is filled in from the germline J gene. The V and J genes are TRBV19 and TRBJ2-3; 8 bases align to TRBD2. CDR3 size: 13 residues. Germline V gene data show CDR1 as LNHDA and CDR2 as SQIVND (reference sequence). V was pared by 6 bases and J by 6 bases, with 5 bases of the junction left unmatched. CDR3 DNA, as far as it was read: TGTGCCAGTAGCACGGGACTAGATGATACG. Amino acids: CASSTGLDDT. The complete CDR3 sequence is CASSTGLDDTQYF. Based on the CDR3 plus reference TRBV19 and TRBJ2-3, the full variable domain is DGGITQSPKYLFRKEGQNVTLSCEQNLNHDAMYWYRQDPGQGLRLIYYSQIVNDFQKGDIAEGYSVSREKKESFPLTVTSAQKNPTAFYLCASSTGLDDTQYFGPGTRLTVL.

As for this clone: Read data end 3 residues before the CDR3 end; the end is taken from the germline J gene. The V call is TRBV20-1, the J call TRBJ2-1; D might be TRBD1 (6 bases). Germline V gene lookup returns CDR1 DFQATT and CDR2 SNEGSKA (reference sequence). The V gene lost 5 bases and the J gene lost 9 bases, with 17 bases spanning the gap. This CDR3 spans 13 amino acids. CDR3 DNA, as far as it was read: TGCAGTGCTGCCCCATCAGGGGCAGGTGAG. It specifies CSAAPSGAGE. The whole CDR3 protein reads CSAAPSGAGEQFF.

Concerning this clone itself: Read sequence stops 3 residues before the CDR3 end, and the germline J gene provides the missing end. The gene calls are TRBV5-1 and TRBJ2-3, with 9 positions matching TRBD2. This CDR3 region has 15 residues. Germline-derived CDR1 and CDR2 are SGHRS and YFSETQ. V was clipped by 3 bases and J by 2 bases; unmatched bases: 4. The CDR3 loop is CASSSLAGSTDTQYF. The CDR3 DNA, read in part, is TGCGCCAGCAGCTCTCTAGCGGGGTCCACAGATACG.

Comments on this clone: The observed sequence ends 3 residues before the CDR3 terminus, with the missing tail filled in from the germline J gene. This sequence joins TRBV7-9 and TRBJ1-1; no clear D gene. The CDR3 has 13 residues. The ends were cut back, 4 bases at V and 0 bases at J, with 6 bases in the middle. In germline, CDR1 is SEHNR, CDR2 FQNEAQ (reference sequence). The sequenced CDR3 bases are TGTGCCAGCAGCTCACAGCTGAACACTGAA. It yields the protein CASSSQLNTE. The CDR3 as a whole reads CASSSQLNTEAFF.

About this clone itself: Read sequence stops 3 residues before the CDR3 end, and the germline J gene provides the missing end. The rearrangement links TRBV5-1 to TRBJ2-2, with D tentatively TRBD1 (6 bases). V lost 4 bases and J 4 bases, leaving 20 bases between the germline ends. From germline, CDR1 is SGHRS and CDR2 YFSETQ. There are 17 residues in the CDR3. CDR3: CASSPSYQGQSTGELFF. CDR3 DNA (partial): TGCGCCAGCAGCCCATCTTACCAGGGGCAAAGCACCGGGGAG.

As for this clone: The missing CDR3 end, 3 residues past where the read stops, is filled in from the germline J gene. This chain connects TRBV5-6 to TRBJ2-7, with a possible D match to TRBD1 (5 bases). The V and J ends lost 0 bases and 3 bases respectively, with 10 bases between them. There are 14 residues in the CDR3. From germline, CDR1 is SGHDT and CDR2 YYEEEE. CDR3 DNA, as far as it was read: TGTGCCAGCAGCTTGGACAGGCAACTCTACGAG. Translation: CASSLDRQLYE. The whole CDR3 sequence reads CASSLDRQLYEQYF. The variable domain in full, completed from reference TRBV5-6 and TRBJ2-7, reads DAGVTQSPTHLIKTRGQQVTLRCSPKSGHDTVSWYQQALGQGPQFIFQYYEEEERQRGNFPDRFSGHQFPNYSSELNVNALLLGDSALYLCASSLDRQLYEQYFGPGTRLTVT.

About this clone itself: The CDR3 extends 3 residues past the end of the read, so its final part is completed from the germline J gene. The chain is built from TRBV5-4 and TRBJ1-1, with a weak D call TRBD1 (5 bases). V was cut by 5 bases and J by 3 bases, with 17 bases left in between. The CDR3 covers 15 residues. Germline V gene data show CDR1 as SGHNT and CDR2 as YYREEE (reference sequence). CDR3 DNA (partial): TGTGCCAGCAGTCCCCGGTGGGAAGGGGACACTGAA. This translates into CASSPRWEGDTE. The CDR3 reads in full as CASSPRWEGDTEAFF. Full variable domain (missing parts from reference TRBV5-4 and TRBJ1-1): ETGVTQSPTHLIKTRGQQVTLRCSSQSGHNTVSWYQQALGQGPQFIFQYYREEENGRGNFPPRFSGLQFPNYSSELNVNALELDDSALYLCASSPRWEGDTEAFFGQGTRLTVV.

A remark on this clone: The read terminates 3 residues before the CDR3 end, so the remaining end is supplied by the germline J gene. The V gene is TRBV13, the J gene TRBJ2-5; D remains unclear. V shed 0 bases and J shed 1 base, with 12 bases lying between them. Germline CDR1 PRHDT, CDR2 FYEKMQ (reference sequence). The CDR3 spans 16 residues. The sequenced part of the CDR3 DNA is TGTGCCAGCAGCTTAGGCGGTAGAGTAGCCCAAGAGACC. Amino acid sequence: CASSLGGRVAQET. The full-length CDR3 reads as CASSLGGRVAQETQYF.

Concerning this clone: The sequenced fragment ends 3 residues before the CDR3 boundary, so the rest is inferred from the germline J gene. The chain has TRBV11-2 and TRBJ1-2; D perhaps matches TRBD1 (6 bases). The CDR3 length is 12 residues. Looked up from germline, CDR1 is SGHAT and CDR2 is FQNNGV. The CDR3 protein is CASAPGVYGYTF. The sequenced CDR3 bases are TGTGCCAGCGCCCCAGGGGTCTACGGC. Supplemented by reference TRBV11-2 and TRBJ1-2, the full variable domain reads EAGVAQSPRYKIIEKRQSVAFWCNPISGHATLYWYQQILGQGPKLLIQFQNNGVVDDSQLPKDRFSAERLKGVDSTLKIQPAKLEDSAVYLCASAPGVYGYTFGSGTRLTVV.

As for this clone: The read is 3 residues too short to cover the CDR3 end, so that end is filled in from the germline J gene. The chain uses TRBV19 and TRBJ2-1; 14 nucleotides agree with TRBD2. V gave up 4 bases and J gave up 8 bases; unmatched junction bases: 13. This CDR3 comprises 18 residues. Germline CDR1 and CDR2: LNHDA and SQIVND (reference sequence). CDR3 residues: CASSTPRPGLAGVHEQFF. Partial CDR3 DNA: TGTGCCAGTAGTACACCTAGACCGGGACTAGCGGGGGTCCATGAG.

With regard to this clone: Coverage ceases 3 residues before the CDR3 finishes, and the germline J gene fills in the end. The gene calls are TRBV10-3 and TRBJ2-7, with D possibly matching TRBD1 (6 bases). Trimming cost V 5 bases and J 2 bases, with 10 bases left between them. Germline V CDR1 and CDR2: ENHRY, SYGVKD. The CDR3 is made up of 13 amino acids. The sequenced CDR3 bases are TGTGCCATCAGTCCGGGACAAGCCTACGAG. Amino acids: CAISPGQAYE. The CDR3 in its entirety is CAISPGQAYEQYF.

Remarks on this clone: The DNA ends 3 residues before the CDR3 does, and the rest of the CDR3 is filled in from the germline J gene. V usage is TRBV2 and J usage is TRBJ2-7; 8 bases match TRBD2. The CDR3 contains 13 residues. Losses at the gene ends were 7 bases for V and 6 bases for J; bases not matched to a gene: 8. Germline loops: CDR1 SNHLY, CDR2 FYNNEI. The CDR3 reads CASIISGVGEQYF. CDR3 DNA, as far as it was read: TGTGCCAGCATCATTAGCGGGGTAGGCGAG.

A remark on this clone: The read terminates 3 residues ahead of where the CDR3 ends, so the germline J gene completes it. The chain combines TRBV2 with TRBJ2-1; 8 bases match TRBD2. V dropped 4 bases and J dropped 3; count of bases not matched to a gene: 11. The CDR3 has 17 amino acids. Germline CDR1 SNHLY, CDR2 FYNNEI. CDR3 DNA (partial): TGTGCCAGCAGTGGCCTCCCGACTAGCGCCTTCTACAATGAG. It encodes CASSGLPTSAFYNE. The complete CDR3 reads CASSGLPTSAFYNEQFF.

As for this clone: The CDR3 end is not reached by the read, which stops 3 residues before it; the germline J gene fills it in. The V and J genes are TRBV30 and TRBJ2-5; TRBD2 aligns across 12 bases. J lost 5 bases, V lost 3 bases, and 10 bases had no gene match. CDR1 and CDR2 from the germline V gene are GTSNPN and SVGIG (reference sequence). CDR3 length equals 16 residues. The CDR3 protein is CAWREASGGARETQYF. Incomplete CDR3 DNA: TGTGCCTGGAGGGAGGCTAGCGGGGGGGCCCGGGAGACC.